These 26 T cell receptor beta chains came from one sample sequenced in a study of blood T cell repertoires in COVID-19. Assay used: immunoSEQ multiplex PCR; TCRdb lists only in-frame clones, some missing. The repertoire has about 400,000 clones, approximately 86% of them found once; the top ten carry under 8.5%. The material sequenced was peripheral blood. The receptors come from a woman aged 55 to 70 with COVID-19, enrolled during active disease.

In its sample, this clone was seen once. The rearrangement uses TRBV7-2 and TRBJ2-5; tentative D call: TRBD2 (6 bases). The CDR3 is made up of 17 amino acids. Germline V gene sequence: CDR1 SGHTA, CDR2 FQGNSA. Trimming pared 6 bases from V and 5 bases from J, leaving 25 bases between. The CDR3 protein is CASRRIGTGLTGETQYF. The CDR3 region has the DNA TGTGCCAGCAGACGCATAGGGACGGGACTTACGGGGGAGACCCAGTACTTC.

The chain carries TRBV2 and TRBJ2-3; tentatively, D is TRBD1 (6 bases). V was shortened by 7 bases and J by 2 bases, with 10 bases between the two germline ends. This CDR3 region has 13 residues. Germline assignment: CDR1 SNHLY and CDR2 FYNNEI. The CDR3 spells CASKDSPTDTQYF. CDR3 in DNA: TGTGCCAGCAAGGACAGTCCCACAGATACGCAGTATTTT.

This clone was observed a single time. The V call is TRBV29-1, the J call TRBJ2-3; 9 bases are shared with TRBD2. CDR1 SQVTM and CDR2 ANQGSEA come from the germline V gene. The V segment lost 1 base and the J segment 2 bases; nucleotides outside the gene matches: 4. This CDR3 is built from 15 residues. The DNA for the CDR3 is TGCAGCGTTGAAGGCGGGGGGGCCTTCACAGATACGCAGTATTTT. Encoded protein: CSVEGGGAFTDTQYF.

This clone was detected once. The chain combines TRBV10-2 with TRBJ2-2, with TRBD1 identical over 8 bases. The CDR3 is made up of 16 amino acids. Germline values: CDR1 WSHSY, CDR2 SAAADI. After removal of 1 base from V and 1 base from J, the junction contained 2 bases not matched to a gene. The CDR3 region is CASSEYRGVNTGELFF. The CDR3 region has the DNA TGCGCCAGCAGTGAGTACAGGGGGGTGAACACCGGGGAGCTGTTTTTT.

V is TRBV18 and J is TRBJ1-4; D perhaps matches TRBD1 (6 bases). The CDR3 covers 17 residues. Germline-derived CDR1 and CDR2 are KGHSH and LQKENI. V gave up 4 bases and J gave up 0 bases, with 15 bases separating them. The CDR3 here is CASSQGLPGATNEKLFF. The CDR3 nucleotides are TGTGCCAGCTCACAGGGGCTCCCAGGGGCAACTAATGAAAAACTGTTTTTT.

The V gene is TRBV7-8, the J gene TRBJ1-4; TRBD1 agrees at 7 bases. Germline assignment: CDR1 SGHVS and CDR2 FQNEAQ. With V trimmed by 2 bases and J by 6 bases, 3 bases remained unmatched. This CDR3 has 14 residues. The CDR3 DNA sequence: TGTGCCAGCAGCTTAAGGGGGCTTGATGAAAAACTGTTTTTT. Amino acids: CASSLRGLDEKLFF.

A note on this clone: Other DNA sequences in this sample translate to the same CDR3. This sequence joins TRBV11-2 and TRBJ1-2; D gene ambiguous. V was trimmed by 3 bases and J by 8 bases, leaving 10 bases between them. CDR1 is SGHAT, CDR2 FQNNGV, per germline. The CDR3 is 12 amino acids. CDR3 amino acids: CASSLAGGGYTF. DNA of the CDR3: TGTGCCAGCAGCTTGGCCGGAGGAGGCTACACCTTC.

The table lists this clone with a count of one. The J gene is TRBJ1-2, the V gene TRBV19; weak D call: TRBD1 (5 bases). V was shortened by 6 bases and J by 7 bases, with 15 bases between the two germline ends. The germline V gene encodes CDR1 LNHDA and CDR2 SQIVND (reference sequence). This CDR3 contains 13 residues. CDR3 sequence reads: CASSLGGQGGYTF. Here the CDR3 DNA reads TGTGCCAGTAGCCTAGGAGGGCAGGGTGGCTACACCTTC.

V gene TRBV4-1 combines with J gene TRBJ2-1, with 9 bases lining up with TRBD1. V trimming: 4 bases; J trimming: 7 bases; junction bases outside the gene matches: 14. Looked up from germline, CDR1 is MGHRA and CDR2 is YSYEKL. CDR3 length: 17 amino acids. The CDR3 reads CASSRVGGQGGRNEQFF. DNA for the CDR3: TGCGCCAGCAGCCGCGTGGGGGGACAGGGTGGGAGAAATGAGCAGTTCTTC.

This chain connects TRBV6-5 to TRBJ1-2; D is unclear. CDR1 is MNHEY and CDR2 is SVGAGI in the germline V gene. The CDR3 is made up of 13 amino acids. The V end lost 6 bases, the J end lost 8 bases, and 16 bases lay between the germline ends. The CDR3 here is CASSPMANWGYTF. In DNA form, the CDR3 reads TGTGCCAGCAGCCCGATGGCCAATTGGGGCTACACCTTC.

This rearrangement joins TRBV5-4 to TRBJ1-2; TRBD1 is a possible D gene (5 bases). The CDR3 has 12 residues. Germline CDR1 is SGHNT and CDR2 is YYREEE (reference sequence). With 5 bases removed from V and 8 bases from J, the gap between germline ends came to 13 bases. CDR3 sequence: CASRHSQGGYTF. CDR3 nucleotides: TGTGCCAGCAGGCACTCCCAGGGCGGCTACACCTTC.

V and J are TRBV19 and TRBJ2-3, with D possibly TRBD2 on 5 matching bases. The V end lost 6 bases, the J end lost 1 base, and 11 bases lay between the germline ends. The germline V gene encodes CDR1 LNHDA and CDR2 SQIVND (reference sequence). The CDR3 contains 14 residues. In DNA form, the CDR3 reads TGTGCCAGTAGACGAGGTAGCGGCACAGATACGCAGTATTTT. This gives the protein CASRRGSGTDTQYF.

V is TRBV5-4 and J is TRBJ2-6; D gene uncertain. The germline V gene has CDR1 SGHNT and CDR2 YYREEE (reference sequence). Trimming shortened V by 9 bases and J by 0 bases, and 7 bases separated the two germline ends. This CDR3 contains 13 residues. The CDR3 DNA sequence: TGTGCCACCCAGGTCTCTGGGGCCAACGTCCTGACTTTC. Its translation: CATQVSGANVLTF.

J is TRBJ1-1 and V is TRBV27; D gene ambiguous. CDR3 length: 15 amino acids. Between the trimmed V and J ends, which lost 4 bases and 2 bases, there was a span of 14 bases. Germline loops: CDR1 MNHEY, CDR2 SMNVEV (reference sequence). CDR3 sequence: CASSSPRILNTEAFF. As DNA, the CDR3 is TGTGCCAGCAGTTCCCCCAGGATTTTAAACACTGAAGCTTTCTTT.

V is TRBV30 and J is TRBJ1-6; D gene unclear. Trimming left V 0 bases short and J 5 bases short, with 17 bases between. Germline CDR1 reads GTSNPN; CDR2 reads SVGIG (reference sequence). This CDR3 contains 17 residues. CDR3 coding DNA: TGTGCCTGGAGTGTACCCCTAGGCCCACCCGATAATTCACCCCTCCACTTT. Its protein product is CAWSVPLGPPDNSPLHF.

The rearrangement uses TRBV6-2 or TRBV6-3 and TRBJ2-5; D is uncertain. The CDR3 contains 15 residues. Trimming removed 4 bases from V and 5 bases from J, with 17 bases in between. CDR1 is MNHEY and CDR2 is SVGEGT in the germline V gene. CDR3 sequence (DNA): TGTGCCAGCAGTTCCTTGCGGAGAGCGCGGGAGACCCAGTACTTC. Amino acids: CASSSLRRARETQYF.

The chain links TRBV5-1 to TRBJ1-2; D unclear. The length of the CDR3 is 14 residues. Germline CDR1 and CDR2: SGHRS and YFSETQ. Trimming removed 7 bases from V and 1 base from J, with 14 bases in between. DNA of the CDR3: TGCGCCAGCCGGGAAGGAGACGGTAACTATGGCTACACCTTC. Protein: CASREGDGNYGYTF. Supplemented by reference TRBV5-1 and TRBJ1-2, the full variable domain reads KAGVTQTPRYLIKTRGQQVTLSCSPISGHRSVSWYQQTPGQGLQFLFEYFSETQRNKGNFPGRFSGRQFSNSRSEMNVSTLELGDSALYLCASREGDGNYGYTFGSGTRLTVV.

The CDR3 protein is CASSAGQGNTGELFF. The CDR3 DNA follows: TGTGCCAGCAGCGCGGGACAGGGTAATACCGGGGAGCTGTTTTTT. The chain has TRBV7-2 and TRBJ2-2, with TRBD1 matching over 9 bases. J was trimmed by 5 bases and V by 5 bases; bases with no gene match: 6. The CDR3 length is 15 residues. Germline values: CDR1 SGHTA, CDR2 FQGNSA. The whole variable domain, remainder taken from reference TRBV7-2 and TRBJ2-2, is GAGVSQSPSNKVTEKGKDVELRCDPISGHTALYWYRQSLGQGLEFLIYFQGNSAPDKSGLPSDRFSAERTGGSVSTLTIQRTQQEDSAVYLCASSAGQGNTGELFFGEGSRLTVL.

The CDR3 nucleotides are TGTGCCAGCAGGGGACTGGGTCAGGTCACGGCTGTCACAGATACGCAGTATTTT. This encodes CASRGLGQVTAVTDTQYF. The genes are TRBV28 and TRBJ2-3, with D perhaps matching TRBD2 (6 bases). The CDR3 is made up of 18 amino acids. CDR1 MDHEN and CDR2 SYDVKM come from the germline V gene. Deletions cut 6 bases from V and 2 bases from J, with 24 bases between.

The V and J genes are TRBV6-5 and TRBJ2-5; D possibly corresponds to TRBD1 (5 bases). The germline V gene encodes CDR1 MNHEY and CDR2 SVGAGI. The germline V and J ends were trimmed by 7 bases and 5 bases, with 14 bases remaining between them. The CDR3 consists of 13 residues. The CDR3 DNA reads as TGTGCCAGCAACCCCGGGCAGGGTGAGACCCAGTACTTC. Translated: CASNPGQGETQYF.

This sequence joins TRBV15 and TRBJ2-2; the D gene is possibly TRBD1 (6 bases). This CDR3 has 15 amino acids. V gave up 5 bases and J gave up 5 bases, with 15 bases separating them. Germline loops: CDR1 LNHNV, CDR2 YYDKDF (reference sequence). This CDR3 reads CATSSRIGGTGELFF. The CDR3 bases are TGTGCCACCAGCTCCCGTATAGGGGGAACCGGGGAGCTGTTTTTT.

The chain combines TRBV2 with TRBJ2-7; perhaps TRBD2 as D (5 bases). There are 12 residues in the CDR3. Germline-derived CDR1 and CDR2 are SNHLY and FYNNEI. Trimming took off 10 bases at V and 5 bases at J, with 15 bases between the two ends. The CDR3 DNA follows: TGTGCCACCAAAGAGGGAGTTAACGAGCAGTACTTC. Its protein is CATKEGVNEQYF.

The CDR3 DNA sequence: TGCGCCAGCGCCCGAGACAACTACGAGCAGTACTTC. Protein: CASARDNYEQYF. The chain carries TRBV5-1 and TRBJ2-7; no reliable D call. Deletions cut 7 bases from V and 3 bases from J, with 11 bases between. The CDR3 runs 12 residues. CDR1 and CDR2 from the germline V gene are SGHRS and YFSETQ.

The chain uses TRBV19 and TRBJ2-3, with D possibly being TRBD1 (6 bases). Germline-derived CDR1 and CDR2 are LNHDA and SQIVND (reference sequence). CDR3 length: 13 residues. Trimming took off 8 bases at V and 3 bases at J, with 12 bases between the two ends. Here the CDR3 reads CASGTRLTDTQYF. DNA for the CDR3: TGTGCCAGTGGGACAAGACTGACAGATACGCAGTATTTT.

The J gene is TRBJ1-1, the V gene TRBV3-1 (or the pseudogene TRBV3-2); D may be TRBD1 (5 bases). This CDR3 has 13 residues. Trimming pared 4 bases from V and 3 bases from J, leaving 9 bases between. From germline, CDR1 is LGHDT and CDR2 YNNKEL (reference sequence). As DNA, the CDR3 is TGTGCCAGCAGCCGATCGGGGGACACTGAAGCTTTCTTT. Translation gives CASSRSGDTEAFF.

This rearrangement joins TRBV15 to TRBJ2-1, with 7 nucleotides matching TRBD1. J lost 9 bases, V lost 0 bases, and 2 bases had no gene match. From germline, CDR1 is LNHNV and CDR2 YYDKDF (reference sequence). The CDR3 is made up of 13 amino acids. In DNA form, the CDR3 reads TGTGCCACCAGCAGAGAGACAGGGACTGAGCAGTTCTTC. It translates to CATSRETGTEQFF.